These 5 T cell receptor beta chains share one sample of origin, sequenced in a study of CXCR3-negative and CXCR3-positive naive CD8 T cells. Via 5' RACE with UMI labels, TRB cDNA libraries were prepared. TCRdb reworked the 5' RACE reads into one entry per CDR3 protein, no DNA. Its table lists approximately 45,000 distinct CDR3 sequences. The sample consisted of memory CD8+ T cells from blood. The receptors shown here come from a human donor in good health. Some clones in this sample may be carry-over from other donors' samples.

The J gene is TRBJ2-2, the V gene TRBV9; TCRdb calls TRBD1, which cannot be checked without DNA. Germline values: CDR1 SGDLS, CDR2 YYNGEE. The CDR3 is made up of 17 amino acids. The CDR3 loop is CASSEPEDRVDTGELFF.

The genes are TRBV6-6 and TRBJ2-7; the D call from TCRdb, TRBD1, cannot be confirmed without DNA. This CDR3 spans 13 amino acids. Germline V gives CDR1 MNHNY, CDR2 SVGAGI (reference sequence). The CDR3 loop reads CASSPELSYEQYF.

Frequency places this clonotype as large. The rearrangement uses TRBV6-4 and TRBJ2-2. The CDR3 extends over 15 amino acids. Germline CDR1 reads MRHNA; CDR2 reads SNTAGT. The CDR3 loop is CASSDSSRHTGELFF.

J is TRBJ2-3 and V is TRBV20-1. The CDR3 is 15 amino acids. The germline V gene has CDR1 DFQATT and CDR2 SNEGSKA (reference sequence). CDR3 protein: CSADGLEWDTDTQYF.

V usage is TRBV4-1 and J usage is TRBJ1-2; TCRdb outputs TRBD1, but without DNA this stays unchecked. The CDR3 runs to 16 residues. CDR1 and CDR2 from the germline V gene are MGHRA and YSYEKL. The CDR3 here is CASSQLGEGFGYGYTF.